This T cell receptor (beta chain) came from a study of long-term antiretroviral therapy in people with HIV. Study observations and caveats: From the mid-2000s to the late 2010s, blood was obtained, possibly while participants received older ART regimens. HIV repertoires spanned tighter CDR3 length ranges than controls did. Even long-term ART left TRB diversity below transplant donor controls, despite gains.

About this clone: Its antigen is not known.

The CDR3 length is 17 residues. V lost 6 bases, J lost 6 bases, and 25 bases lay in between. Per the germline V gene, CDR1 is LNHNV and CDR2 is YYDKDF (reference sequence). Participants with HIV, all of them, were treated in the United States. A v3.0 immunoSEQ assay was performed at survey level. The data were produced by immunoSEQ multiplex PCR, yet TCRdb's version contains in-frame clones alone and is incomplete. The table shows 25,000 to 35,000 clones, with 93% occurring only once. This specimen was unsorted PBMCs, taken 6.5 years after starting antiretroviral therapy. This receptor was obtained from a woman aged 40 to 50 with HIV. V and J are TRBV15 and TRBJ2-3; a weak D match, TRBD2 (6 bases). The CDR3 DNA follows: TGTGCCACCAGGGGAGGCGCGGCAGGGTCGATTGGGGATACGCAGTATTTT. Its translation: CATRGGAAGSIGDTQYF. Combining the CDR3 with reference TRBV15 and TRBJ2-3 gives the whole variable domain DAMVIQNPRYQVTQFGKPVTLSCSQTLNHNVMYWYQQKSSQAPKLLFHYYDKDFNNEADTPDNFQSRRPNTSFCFLDIRSPGLGDTAMYLCATRGGAAGSIGDTQYFGPGTRLTVL.